This is a list of T cell receptor beta chains from one sample in a study of technical replicates of blood from a few donors. Clones were sequenced by immunoSEQ multiplex PCR, and TCRdb holds only the in-frame ones, with some missing. The sample contains about 83,000 clones, about 95% of which appear only once. Sequencing was done on a sample of T cells isolated from PBMCs. All receptors derive from a human donor in good health. Both conserved end residues are part of each CDR3. The D gene is left open where the match is weak. Size tells how often a clone was seen (once, few, many) or the class of an expanded clone, and some rows leave it out.

cdr3_nt: TGCGCCAGCAGCTTAGGGGGCTCTAATGAAAAACTGTTTTTT
cdr3_aa: CASSLGGSNEKLFF
j_call: TRBJ1-4
clone_size: NA
v_call: TRBV5-1
d_call: TRBD1

cdr3_nt: TGTGCCAGCACCGTGACAGGATCCTACGAGCAGTACTTC
cdr3_aa: CASTVTGSYEQYF
j_call: TRBJ2-7
clone_size: NA
v_call: TRBV28
d_call: NA

cdr3_nt: TGTGCCAGCACTCAGCGGCCTAATTATGGCTACACCTTC
cdr3_aa: CASTQRPNYGYTF
j_call: TRBJ1-2
clone_size: NA
v_call: TRBV6-1
d_call: NA

cdr3_nt: TGTGCCAGCAGTGGGGCGATCACTGAAGCTTTCTTT
cdr3_aa: CASSGAITEAFF
j_call: TRBJ1-1
clone_size: NA
v_call: TRBV25-1
d_call: NA

cdr3_nt: TGTGCCAGCAGCCAGACCCCAACGGGACAAACCTACGAGCAGTACTTC
cdr3_aa: CASSQTPTGQTYEQYF
j_call: TRBJ2-7
clone_size: NA
v_call: TRBV13
d_call: NA

cdr3_nt: TGTGCCAGCAGACAGGCAGCTAACTATGGCTACACCTTC
cdr3_aa: CASRQAANYGYTF
j_call: TRBJ1-2
clone_size: NA
v_call: TRBV2
d_call: NA

cdr3_nt: TGTGCCAGCAGCCACGAAGCCCAGGGGTGCGCCTACGAGCAGTACTTC
cdr3_aa: CASSHEAQGCAYEQYF
j_call: TRBJ2-7
clone_size: NA
v_call: TRBV21-1
d_call: NA

cdr3_nt: TGTGCCAGCAGCTTAGGTTCAGGTCAAACGTCCCAGCATTTT
cdr3_aa: CASSLGSGQTSQHF
j_call: TRBJ1-5
clone_size: NA
v_call: TRBV5-6
d_call: NA

cdr3_nt: TGTGCCAGTAGAGGGACAGGTTGGAAGCAGTACTTC
cdr3_aa: CASRGTGWKQYF
j_call: TRBJ2-7
clone_size: NA
v_call: TRBV19
d_call: TRBD1

cdr3_nt: TGTGCCAGCAGTTTATTATCGGGGTCCCGTGAAGCTTTCTTT
cdr3_aa: CASSLLSGSREAFF
j_call: TRBJ1-1
clone_size: NA
v_call: TRBV27
d_call: NA

cdr3_nt: TGTGCCAGCAGGAGTATTTTGAACACTGAAGCTTTCTTT
cdr3_aa: CASRSILNTEAFF
j_call: TRBJ1-1
clone_size: NA
v_call: TRBV6-5
d_call: NA

cdr3_nt: TGTGCCAGCAGTCCTAGCCCTCAGCCCCAGCATTTT
cdr3_aa: CASSPSPQPQHF
j_call: TRBJ1-5
clone_size: NA
v_call: TRBV28
d_call: NA

cdr3_nt: TGTGCCAGCAGCTTAATATGGGGGGGTAACTATGGCTACACCTTC
cdr3_aa: CASSLIWGGNYGYTF
j_call: TRBJ1-2
clone_size: NA
v_call: TRBV7-3
d_call: NA

cdr3_nt: TGTGCCAGCAGCTTTCAGGGGCTGGGGTTAAACACTGAAGCTTTCTTT
cdr3_aa: CASSFQGLGLNTEAFF
j_call: TRBJ1-1
clone_size: NA
v_call: TRBV13
d_call: NA

cdr3_nt: TGCGCCAGCAGCCAAGGATTTTTGGGACAGACCTACGAGCAGTACTTC
cdr3_aa: CASSQGFLGQTYEQYF
j_call: TRBJ2-7
clone_size: NA
v_call: TRBV4-1
d_call: TRBD1

cdr3_nt: TGTGCCAGCAGTGCAGAGACAGGGCCGACTGAAGCTTTCTTT
cdr3_aa: CASSAETGPTEAFF
j_call: TRBJ1-1
clone_size: NA
v_call: TRBV25-1
d_call: TRBD1

cdr3_nt: TGTGCCAGCAGTTACTCGGTACTCTACGAGCAGTACTTC
cdr3_aa: CASSYSVLYEQYF
j_call: TRBJ2-7
clone_size: NA
v_call: TRBV6-5
d_call: NA

cdr3_nt: TGTGCCTGGAGTGGTCTAGCGGGGGACTCGCCCCCCCTCTTC
cdr3_aa: CAWSGLAGDSPPLF
j_call: TRBJ2-1
clone_size: NA
v_call: TRBV30
d_call: TRBD2

cdr3_nt: TGTGCCAGTATAGCGGGCGGGGAGCTGTTTTTT
cdr3_aa: CASIAGGELFF
j_call: TRBJ2-2
clone_size: NA
v_call: TRBV27
d_call: TRBD2

cdr3_nt: TGTGCCAGCAGCCACGGGGGTACAGATACGCAGTATTTT
cdr3_aa: CASSHGGTDTQYF
j_call: TRBJ2-3
clone_size: NA
v_call: TRBV7-3
d_call: NA

cdr3_nt: TGTGCCAGCGGTCCACAGGGTGAGGATGAGCAGTTCTTC
cdr3_aa: CASGPQGEDEQFF
j_call: TRBJ2-1
clone_size: NA
v_call: TRBV28
d_call: NA

cdr3_nt: TGTGCCAGCATCCCCTTTCCGGTAGGGAGGAGGACTGAAGCTTTCTTT
cdr3_aa: CASIPFPVGRRTEAFF
j_call: TRBJ1-1
clone_size: few
v_call: TRBV27
d_call: NA

cdr3_nt: TGTGCCAGCTCACCACGGAACGAGGGGGTCTACGAGCAGTACTTC
cdr3_aa: CASSPRNEGVYEQYF
j_call: TRBJ2-7
clone_size: NA
v_call: TRBV18
d_call: NA

cdr3_nt: TGTGCCAGCAGTTCTGGACAGGGGAATCAGCCCCAGCATTTT
cdr3_aa: CASSSGQGNQPQHF
j_call: TRBJ1-5
clone_size: NA
v_call: TRBV28
d_call: TRBD1

cdr3_nt: TGTGCCAGCAGTTTACCCGGACAAGGGGGCTACACCTTC
cdr3_aa: CASSLPGQGGYTF
j_call: TRBJ1-2
clone_size: NA
v_call: TRBV27
d_call: NA

cdr3_nt: TGTGCCAGCAAGGACAGGCCAATGAACACTGAAGCTTTCTTT
cdr3_aa: CASKDRPMNTEAFF
j_call: TRBJ1-1
clone_size: once
v_call: TRBV28
d_call: TRBD1

cdr3_nt: TGTGCCAGCAGCCTCTCTCAGGGGGTAACTGAAGCTTTCTTT
cdr3_aa: CASSLSQGVTEAFF
j_call: TRBJ1-1
clone_size: once
v_call: TRBV11-2
d_call: TRBD1

cdr3_nt: TGTGCCAGTAGCAACAAGATAACTAGCGGGGGGTTCACAGATACGCAGTATTTT
cdr3_aa: CASSNKITSGGFTDTQYF
j_call: TRBJ2-3
clone_size: NA
v_call: TRBV19
d_call: TRBD2

cdr3_nt: TGTGCCAGCAGTTTTTTTTTGCCCATGGCGGGGGATCAAGAGACCCAGTACTTC
cdr3_aa: CASSFFLPMAGDQETQYF
j_call: TRBJ2-5
clone_size: NA
v_call: TRBV28
d_call: TRBD2

cdr3_nt: TGTGCCAGCGATGCCGGGACAGGGGTGTACGAGCAGTACTTC
cdr3_aa: CASDAGTGVYEQYF
j_call: TRBJ2-7
clone_size: NA
v_call: TRBV19
d_call: TRBD1

cdr3_nt: TGCGCCAGCAGTGAAGCGAGTCCCACAGATACGCAGTATTTT
cdr3_aa: CASSEASPTDTQYF
j_call: TRBJ2-3
clone_size: NA
v_call: TRBV10-1
d_call: NA

cdr3_nt: TGTGCCAGCAGTGAGAGCGGGGGATCCTACGAGCAGTACTTC
cdr3_aa: CASSESGGSYEQYF
j_call: TRBJ2-7
clone_size: NA
v_call: TRBV6-1
d_call: TRBD2

cdr3_nt: TGCGCCAGCAGCTTGGCGTCGGACAGGAGGAACACTGAAGCTTTCTTT
cdr3_aa: CASSLASDRRNTEAFF
j_call: TRBJ1-1
clone_size: NA
v_call: TRBV5-1
d_call: TRBD1

cdr3_nt: TGTGCCAGCAGTGATCAGGGCCTTAGCACAGATACGCAGTATTTT
cdr3_aa: CASSDQGLSTDTQYF
j_call: TRBJ2-3
clone_size: NA
v_call: TRBV6-1
d_call: NA

cdr3_nt: TGCGCCAGCAGCGTAGGACAGTCCTACGAGCAGTACTTC
cdr3_aa: CASSVGQSYEQYF
j_call: TRBJ2-7
clone_size: NA
v_call: TRBV5-1
d_call: NA

cdr3_nt: TGTGCCAGCAGGCCGAAACTCGACAGGGTGCAGTACTTC
cdr3_aa: CASRPKLDRVQYF
j_call: TRBJ2-7
clone_size: NA
v_call: TRBV28
d_call: TRBD1

cdr3_nt: TGCGCCTCCTGGGGAGCGGGAGAAGTAGATACGCAGTATTTT
cdr3_aa: CASWGAGEVDTQYF
j_call: TRBJ2-3
clone_size: NA
v_call: TRBV5-1
d_call: TRBD2

cdr3_nt: TGCGCCAGCAGCTTGGCCTCGGGGTACGAGCAGTACTTC
cdr3_aa: CASSLASGYEQYF
j_call: TRBJ2-7
clone_size: NA
v_call: TRBV5-1
d_call: NA

cdr3_nt: TGTGCCAGCAGCTTAGCCGCGGGCTCCTACAATGAGCAGTTCTTC
cdr3_aa: CASSLAAGSYNEQFF
j_call: TRBJ2-1
clone_size: NA
v_call: TRBV7-6
d_call: NA

cdr3_nt: TGCGCCAGCAGCCAAGTAGGAGGGGGGGTGTTCGGTCTACCCGGGGCCAACGTCCTGACTTTC
cdr3_aa: CASSQVGGGVFGLPGANVLTF
j_call: TRBJ2-6
clone_size: NA
v_call: TRBV4-1
d_call: NA

cdr3_nt: TGTGCCAGCAGTCTCGACAGGGAAGGCTATGGCTACACCTTC
cdr3_aa: CASSLDREGYGYTF
j_call: TRBJ1-2
clone_size: once
v_call: TRBV28
d_call: TRBD1

cdr3_nt: TGTGCCAGCAGCTTGGGGGGGGAAATCGGCGTGGACAATGAGCAGTTCTTC
cdr3_aa: CASSLGGEIGVDNEQFF
j_call: TRBJ2-1
clone_size: NA
v_call: TRBV5-4
d_call: NA

cdr3_nt: TGTGCCAGCATTCTCGTCGGGAAATACAATGAGCAGTTCTTC
cdr3_aa: CASILVGKYNEQFF
j_call: TRBJ2-1
clone_size: NA
v_call: TRBV2
d_call: NA

cdr3_nt: TGTGCCAGCAGCCAAGTTCTGGAGGGCGGGAGCTACAATGAGCAGTTCTTC
cdr3_aa: CASSQVLEGGSYNEQFF
j_call: TRBJ2-1
clone_size: NA
v_call: TRBV4-2
d_call: TRBD2

cdr3_nt: TGTGCTAGTGGTTCAGGTATCGGGGTAAGCTCCTACGAGCAGTACTTC
cdr3_aa: CASGSGIGVSSYEQYF
j_call: TRBJ2-7
clone_size: NA
v_call: TRBV12-5
d_call: NA

cdr3_nt: TGTGCCATCAGTGAGCCACCCGGCGGGCAGTTCTTC
cdr3_aa: CAISEPPGGQFF
j_call: TRBJ2-1
clone_size: once
v_call: TRBV10-3
d_call: NA

cdr3_nt: TGTGCCTGGAACCGGGGAACAGGGCATGGCTACACCTTC
cdr3_aa: CAWNRGTGHGYTF
j_call: TRBJ1-2
clone_size: NA
v_call: TRBV30
d_call: NA

cdr3_nt: TGTGCCAGTACCGGGACAGGGGGCAGGTACGAGCAGTACTTC
cdr3_aa: CASTGTGGRYEQYF
j_call: TRBJ2-7
clone_size: NA
v_call: TRBV19
d_call: TRBD1